This T cell receptor (beta chain) was found in a study of blood T cells in healthy people across ages. Notes on the study in general: Possibly confounding the expanded clonotype changes was the fact that donor CMV status was unknown.

Then a second PCR, running about 6 to 12 cycles, was carried out with a sample-barcoded 5' primer and a J-beta primer mix. TCRdb re-called the 5' RACE reads through MiXCR, storing one row per CDR3 protein. This table has about 800,000 distinct CDR3 sequences, about half appearing once. As for this clonotype: The antigen is unknown.

Sequencing was carried out using blood. The sequence came from a man at least 80 years old in good health.

In nucleotides, the CDR3 is TGCAGCGTTGACGGGACCTCCTATGAGCAGTTCTTC. It specifies CSVDGTSYEQFF. J is TRBJ2-1 and V is TRBV29-1, with D perhaps being TRBD1 or TRBD2 (5 bases each). With 3 bases removed from V and 8 bases from J, the gap between germline ends came to 11 bases. Looked up from germline, CDR1 is SQVTM and CDR2 is ANQGSEA. This CDR3 has 12 residues.